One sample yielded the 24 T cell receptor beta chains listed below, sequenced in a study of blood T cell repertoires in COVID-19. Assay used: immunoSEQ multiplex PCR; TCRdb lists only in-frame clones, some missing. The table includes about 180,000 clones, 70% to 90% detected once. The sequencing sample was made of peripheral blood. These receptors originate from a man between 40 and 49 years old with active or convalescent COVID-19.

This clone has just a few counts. CDR3 sequence reads: CATSDPGQGVGNEQFF. The CDR3 nucleotides are TGTGCCACCAGTGATCCCGGACAGGGGGTGGGCAATGAGCAGTTCTTC. The chain uses TRBV24-1 and TRBJ2-1; TRBD1 agrees at 10 bases. The V gene's germline CDR1 is KGHDR and CDR2 SFDVKD. V gave up 3 bases and J gave up 6 bases; unmatched junction bases: 7. CDR3 length: 16 amino acids.

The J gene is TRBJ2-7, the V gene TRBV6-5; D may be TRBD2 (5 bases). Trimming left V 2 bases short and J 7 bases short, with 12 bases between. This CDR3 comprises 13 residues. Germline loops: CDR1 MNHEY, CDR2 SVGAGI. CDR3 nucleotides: TGTGCCAGCAGTTACGACGGGATCAGGGAGCAGTACTTC. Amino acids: CASSYDGIREQYF.

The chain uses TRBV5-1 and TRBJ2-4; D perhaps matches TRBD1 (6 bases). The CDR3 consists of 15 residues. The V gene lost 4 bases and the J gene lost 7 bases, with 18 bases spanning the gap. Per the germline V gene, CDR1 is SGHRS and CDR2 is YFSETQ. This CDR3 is CASSPEQGGRNIQYF. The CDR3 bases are TGCGCCAGCAGCCCGGAACAGGGTGGAAGGAACATTCAGTACTTC.

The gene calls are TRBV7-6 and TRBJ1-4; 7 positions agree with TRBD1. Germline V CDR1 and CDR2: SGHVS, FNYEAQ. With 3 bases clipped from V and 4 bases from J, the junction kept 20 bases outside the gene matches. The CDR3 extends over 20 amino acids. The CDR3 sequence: CASSLPRGRIGRIDNEKLFF. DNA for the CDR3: TGTGCCAGCAGCTTGCCCAGGGGGAGAATCGGACGAATCGATAATGAAAAACTGTTTTTT.

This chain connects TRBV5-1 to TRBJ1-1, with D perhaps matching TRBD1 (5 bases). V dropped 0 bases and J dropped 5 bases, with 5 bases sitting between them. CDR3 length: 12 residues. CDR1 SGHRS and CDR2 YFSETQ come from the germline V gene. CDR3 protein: CASSLGQTEAFF. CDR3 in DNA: TGCGCCAGCAGCTTGGGACAGACTGAAGCTTTCTTT.

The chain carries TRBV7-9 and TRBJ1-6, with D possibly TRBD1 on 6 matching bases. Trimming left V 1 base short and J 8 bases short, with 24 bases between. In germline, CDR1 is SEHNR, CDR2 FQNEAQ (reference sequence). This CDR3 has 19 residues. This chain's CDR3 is CASSLGLEQGERTYSPLHF. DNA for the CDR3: TGTGCCAGCAGCTTAGGGTTGGAACAGGGCGAGCGAACCTATTCACCCCTCCACTTT.

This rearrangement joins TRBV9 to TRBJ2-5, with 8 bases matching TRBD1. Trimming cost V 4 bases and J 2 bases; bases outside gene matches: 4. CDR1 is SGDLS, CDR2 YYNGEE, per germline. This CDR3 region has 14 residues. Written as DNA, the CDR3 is TGTGCCAGCAGCAAATGGGACAGGCAAGAGACCCAGTACTTC. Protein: CASSKWDRQETQYF.

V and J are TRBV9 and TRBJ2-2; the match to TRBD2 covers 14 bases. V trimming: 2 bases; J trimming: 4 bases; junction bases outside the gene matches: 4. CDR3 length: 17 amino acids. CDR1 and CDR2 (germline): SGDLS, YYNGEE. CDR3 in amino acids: CASSVGLAGAFTGELFF. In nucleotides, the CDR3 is TGTGCCAGCAGCGTGGGACTAGCGGGGGCCTTCACCGGGGAGCTGTTTTTT.

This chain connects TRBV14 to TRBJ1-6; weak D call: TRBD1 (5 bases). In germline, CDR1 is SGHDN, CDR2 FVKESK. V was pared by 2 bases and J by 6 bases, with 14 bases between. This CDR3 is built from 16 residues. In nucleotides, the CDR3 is TGTGCCAGCAGCCAATTCCGGGGGTACGGTAATTCACCCCTCCACTTT. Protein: CASSQFRGYGNSPLHF.

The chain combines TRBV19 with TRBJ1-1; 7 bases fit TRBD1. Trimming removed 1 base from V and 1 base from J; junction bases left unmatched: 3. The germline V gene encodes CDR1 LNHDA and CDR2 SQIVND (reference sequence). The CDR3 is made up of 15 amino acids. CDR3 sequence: CASSIGGTANTEAFF. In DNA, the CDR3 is TGTGCCAGTAGTATAGGGGGGACAGCGAACACTGAAGCTTTCTTT.

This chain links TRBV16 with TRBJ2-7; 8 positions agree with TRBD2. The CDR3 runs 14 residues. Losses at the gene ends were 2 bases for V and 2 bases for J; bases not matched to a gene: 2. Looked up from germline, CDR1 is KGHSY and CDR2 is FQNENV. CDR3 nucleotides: TGTGCCAGCAGCCAACGGGGGGGACCCTACGAGCAGTACTTC. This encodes CASSQRGGPYEQYF. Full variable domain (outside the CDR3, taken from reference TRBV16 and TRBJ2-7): GEEVAQTPKHLVRGEGQKAKLYCAPIKGHSYVFWYQQVLKNEFKFLISFQNENVFDETGMPKERFSAKCLPNSPCSLEIQATKLEDSAVYFCASSQRGGPYEQYFGPGTRLTVT.

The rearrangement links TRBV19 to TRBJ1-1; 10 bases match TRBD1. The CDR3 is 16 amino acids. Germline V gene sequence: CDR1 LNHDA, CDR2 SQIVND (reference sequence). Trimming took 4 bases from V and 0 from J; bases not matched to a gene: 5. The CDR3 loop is CASSRDRGSLNTEAFF. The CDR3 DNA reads TGTGCCAGTAGTAGGGACAGGGGATCCCTGAACACTGAAGCTTTCTTT.

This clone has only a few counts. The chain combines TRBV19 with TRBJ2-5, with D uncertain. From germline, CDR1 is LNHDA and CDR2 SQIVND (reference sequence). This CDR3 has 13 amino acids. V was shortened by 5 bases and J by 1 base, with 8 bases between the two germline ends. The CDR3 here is CASSPSGQETQYF. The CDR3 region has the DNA TGTGCCAGTAGTCCCTCGGGCCAAGAGACCCAGTACTTC.

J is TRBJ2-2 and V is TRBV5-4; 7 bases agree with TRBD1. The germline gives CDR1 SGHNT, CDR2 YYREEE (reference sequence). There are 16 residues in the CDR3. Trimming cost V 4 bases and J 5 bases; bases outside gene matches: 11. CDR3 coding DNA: TGTGCCAGCAGCAGTCCTCGGGACAGACTTACCGGGGAGCTGTTTTTT. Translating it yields CASSSPRDRLTGELFF.

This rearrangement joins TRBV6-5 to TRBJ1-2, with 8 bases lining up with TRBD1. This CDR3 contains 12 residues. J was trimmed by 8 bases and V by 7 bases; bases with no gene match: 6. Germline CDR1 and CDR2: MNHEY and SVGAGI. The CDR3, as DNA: TGTGCCAGCACCGGGACAGGCGACGGCTACACCTTC. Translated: CASTGTGDGYTF.

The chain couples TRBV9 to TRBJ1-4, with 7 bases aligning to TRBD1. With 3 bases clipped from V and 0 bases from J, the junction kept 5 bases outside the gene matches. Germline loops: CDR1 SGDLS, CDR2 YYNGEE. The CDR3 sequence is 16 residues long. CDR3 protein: CASSGQGTTTNEKLFF. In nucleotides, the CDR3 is TGTGCCAGCAGCGGACAGGGCACGACAACTAATGAAAAACTGTTTTTT.

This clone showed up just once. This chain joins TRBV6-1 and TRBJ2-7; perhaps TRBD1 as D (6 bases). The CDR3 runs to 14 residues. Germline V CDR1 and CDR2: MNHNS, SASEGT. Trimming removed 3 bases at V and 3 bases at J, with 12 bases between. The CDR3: CASSEGHGIYEQYF. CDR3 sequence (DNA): TGTGCCAGCAGTGAGGGACATGGTATCTACGAGCAGTACTTC.

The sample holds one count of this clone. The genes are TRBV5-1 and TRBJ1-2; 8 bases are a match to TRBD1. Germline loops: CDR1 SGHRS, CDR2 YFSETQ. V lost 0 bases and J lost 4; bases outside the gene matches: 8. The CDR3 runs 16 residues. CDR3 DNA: TGCGCCAGCAGCTTGGAGCCAGGGGGCGCAGGCTATGGCTACACCTTC. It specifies CASSLEPGGAGYGYTF.

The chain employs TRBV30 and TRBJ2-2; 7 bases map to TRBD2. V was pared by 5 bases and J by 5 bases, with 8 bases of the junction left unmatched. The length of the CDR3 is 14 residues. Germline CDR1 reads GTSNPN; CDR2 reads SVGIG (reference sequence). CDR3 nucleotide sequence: TGTGCCTGGGCGGTCGGGGGGAGGACCGGGGAGCTGTTTTTT. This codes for CAWAVGGRTGELFF. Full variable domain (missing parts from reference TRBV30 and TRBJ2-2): SQTIHQWPATLVQPVGSPLSLECTVEGTSNPNLYWYRQAAGRGLQLLFYSVGIGQISSEVPQNLSASRPQDRQFILSSKKLLLSDSGFYLCAWAVGGRTGELFFGEGSRLTVL.

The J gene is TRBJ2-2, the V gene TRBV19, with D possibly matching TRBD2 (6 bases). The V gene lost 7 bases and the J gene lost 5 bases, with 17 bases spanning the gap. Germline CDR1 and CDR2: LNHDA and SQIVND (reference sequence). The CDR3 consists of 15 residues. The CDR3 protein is CASIPRGGGTGELFF. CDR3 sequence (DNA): TGTGCCAGTATCCCTCGGGGAGGTGGGACCGGGGAGCTGTTTTTT. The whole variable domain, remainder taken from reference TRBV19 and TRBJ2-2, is DGGITQSPKYLFRKEGQNVTLSCEQNLNHDAMYWYRQDPGQGLRLIYYSQIVNDFQKGDIAEGYSVSREKKESFPLTVTSAQKNPTAFYLCASIPRGGGTGELFFGEGSRLTVL.

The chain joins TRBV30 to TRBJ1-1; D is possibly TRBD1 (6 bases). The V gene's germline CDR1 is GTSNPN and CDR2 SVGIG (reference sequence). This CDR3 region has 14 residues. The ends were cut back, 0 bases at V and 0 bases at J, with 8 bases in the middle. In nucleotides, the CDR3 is TGTGCCTGGAGTGTGGACAGAATGAACACTGAAGCTTTCTTT. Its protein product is CAWSVDRMNTEAFF.

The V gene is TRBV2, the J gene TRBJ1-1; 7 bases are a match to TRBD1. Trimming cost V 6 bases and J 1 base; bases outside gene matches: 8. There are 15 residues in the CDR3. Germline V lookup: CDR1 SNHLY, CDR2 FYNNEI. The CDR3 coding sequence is TGTGCCAGCAGAGCCTTGACAGGGAGGAACACTGAAGCTTTCTTT. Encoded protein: CASRALTGRNTEAFF.

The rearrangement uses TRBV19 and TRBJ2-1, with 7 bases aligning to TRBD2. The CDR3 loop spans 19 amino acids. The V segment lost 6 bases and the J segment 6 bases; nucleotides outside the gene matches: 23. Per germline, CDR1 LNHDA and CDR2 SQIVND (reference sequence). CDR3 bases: TGTGCCAGTAGCACCATGACTCTACGGGAGCGGGGTTTCTCCAATGAGCAGTTCTTC. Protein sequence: CASSTMTLRERGFSNEQFF. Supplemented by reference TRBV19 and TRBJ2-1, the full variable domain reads DGGITQSPKYLFRKEGQNVTLSCEQNLNHDAMYWYRQDPGQGLRLIYYSQIVNDFQKGDIAEGYSVSREKKESFPLTVTSAQKNPTAFYLCASSTMTLRERGFSNEQFFGPGTRLTVL.

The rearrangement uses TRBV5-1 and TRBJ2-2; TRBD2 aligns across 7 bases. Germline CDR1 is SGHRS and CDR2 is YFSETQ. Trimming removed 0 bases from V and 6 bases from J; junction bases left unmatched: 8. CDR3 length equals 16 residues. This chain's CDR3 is CASSLAPGGSPGELFF. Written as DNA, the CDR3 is TGCGCCAGCAGCTTGGCCCCCGGGGGGTCCCCCGGGGAGCTGTTTTTT.